Detailed here is one T cell receptor (beta chain). The antigen it recognizes is unknown. Within one base of it there is no much larger clone, and no base qualities were kept. The collaborating institutions used their own protocols to collect whole blood in K2EDTA tubes. For TCRbeta analysis, collaborators shipped samples as frozen whole blood, isolated PBMCs, or DNA extracted from either of those sample types. The data originate from a study of blood T cell repertoires in COVID-19 (dated by TCRdb to about 2020). Background on the whole study: Collaborator samples came from the United States, Italy and Spain and covered acute and convalescent phases of COVID-19. A de-identified subject ID, COVID-19 status, age in years and sex were almost always included in the sample metadata. The material from the prospective study consisted of cDNA or gDNA derived from T cells, B-cell-depleted T cells, or PBMCs. The repertoires were released in a freely available public database intended as a resource for research on the immune response to SARS-CoV-2. Where HLA class I and class II types were available, the types were taken from metadata supplied by the sample provider, not from assay-based typing. Subjects who had been exposed to COVID-19, were actively infected with it, or had recovered from it provided the deeply sampled blood TCRbeta repertoires that made up the dataset. Samples came from the ongoing ImmuneRACE study (first 160 participants) plus 1,254 subjects from 6 global collaborators. Summary of the overall study and its limitations: The amount of clinical and demographic metadata varied by source and participant and was provided uncurated.

From the cysteine through the phenylalanine, the CDR3 covers 15 amino acids. Of the read, only the CDR3 DNA is kept; its 45 bases are in frame from base 1. The germline V gene (reference sequence) sets CDR1 to LNHDA and CDR2 to SQIVND. Trimming takes 1 base off V and 6 bases off J; junction bases not matched to a gene: 5. The immunoSEQ Assay, a bias-controlled multiplex PCR, was used to amplify TCRbeta CDR3 regions from genomic DNA. Processing in the source paper ran as follows. The number of nucleated cells in each sample was estimated from the amplification of reference gene primers within the assay. To quantify the absolute abundance of each unique TCRbeta CDR3 rearrangement, sequence reads were collapsed and filtered. Productive Simpson clonality was computed per sample as the square root of Simpson's diversity index over productive rearrangements. This is the immuneACCESS table as TCRdb keeps it, with only in-frame sequences that have V and J called. A part of the clones is gone; compared with another copy, unresolved V genes explain less than half, and the rest is unexplained. V and J calls and clone size are given by that table; D and trimming were obtained from the DNA. Within this sample are about 200,000 clones, with approximately 84% of them counted one time only. The ten largest make up about 6.9% of the sample.

The sample consisted of peripheral blood. The chain is assembled from TRBV19 and TRBJ1-4, with 7 central nucleotides matching TRBD1. The receptor comes from a human donor with acute or convalescent COVID-19. The donor label of this sample is uncertain. The encoded CDR3 is CASSIGGQSYEKLFF. DNA sequence: TGTGCCAGTAGTATAGGGGGACAGTCCTATGAAAAACTGTTTTTT.